These 10 T cell receptor beta chains were all obtained from the same sample, sequenced in a study of cytomegalovirus exposure and HLA in healthy donors. It was with 60 Vbeta and 13 Jbeta primers that the PCR ran. Profiled with immunoSEQ multiplex PCR; TCRdb holds only in-frame clones, not every one. The sample lists roughly 230,000 clones, 85% to 95% occurring once. Sequencing was done on a sample of PBMCs. Receptor source: a girl aged 2-15 years in good health and CMV-seronegative.

V usage is TRBV27 and J usage is TRBJ2-2; D may be TRBD1 (8 bases). The CDR3 runs 15 residues. Germline CDR1 reads MNHEY; CDR2 reads SMNVEV (reference sequence). Trimming cost V 5 bases and J 8 bases, with 18 bases left between them. The CDR3 sequence is CASSQNRGGGGELFF. Here the CDR3 DNA reads TGTGCCAGCAGTCAAAACAGGGGGGGTGGTGGGGAGCTGTTTTTT.

The rearrangement joins TRBV5-1 to TRBJ2-2; 10 bases are a match to TRBD2. V shed 3 bases, J shed 4 bases, and the junction held 3 bases outside the gene matches. From germline, CDR1 is SGHRS and CDR2 YFSETQ. The CDR3 contains 15 residues. The CDR3 loop is CASSSSGSITGELFF. DNA of the CDR3: TGCGCCAGCAGCTCTAGCGGGAGTATCACCGGGGAGCTGTTTTTT.

The chain recombines TRBV6-6 with TRBJ2-5, with 7 positions matching TRBD2. The CDR3 has 13 residues. Germline-derived CDR1 and CDR2 are MNHNY and SVGAGI (reference sequence). V was clipped by 6 bases and J by 1 base; unmatched bases: 2. The CDR3 DNA follows: TGTGCCAGCAGCCGGGGGGTCCAAGAGACCCAGTACTTC. Protein sequence: CASSRGVQETQYF.

V is TRBV4-1 and J is TRBJ1-5, with D hard to call. This CDR3 comprises 14 residues. Germline lookup yields CDR1 MGHRA and CDR2 YSYEKL. Trimming cost V 2 bases and J 1 base, with 6 bases left between them. This CDR3 is CASSQLQSNQPQHF. The CDR3 region has the DNA TGCGCCAGCAGCCAACTTCAGAGCAATCAGCCCCAGCATTTT.

The chain joins TRBV27 to TRBJ2-7; 15 bases map to TRBD2. This CDR3 spans 18 amino acids. V lost 6 bases to trimming and J lost 2 bases; unmatched junction nucleotides: 11. Germline V gene data show CDR1 as MNHEY and CDR2 as SMNVEV (reference sequence). CDR3 DNA: TGTGCCAGCAGCCCTAGATGGACTAGCGGGAGGGCCCCCTACGAGCAGTACTTC. Its translation is CASSPRWTSGRAPYEQYF.

V usage is TRBV11-2 and J usage is TRBJ1-2; 11 bases are shared with TRBD1. The CDR3 loop spans 13 amino acids. Losses at the gene ends were 6 bases for V and 7 bases for J; bases not matched to a gene: 4. Per the germline V gene, CDR1 is SGHAT and CDR2 is FQNNGV. CDR3 DNA: TGTGCCAGCAGAGGACAGGGGGCCGTTGGCTACACCTTC. This gives the protein CASRGQGAVGYTF.

This chain's CDR3 is CAWSESSGNTIYF. CDR3 DNA sequence: TGTGCCTGGAGTGAGAGCTCTGGAAACACCATATATTTT. V gene TRBV30 combines with J gene TRBJ1-3; unclear D gene. V gave up 1 base and J gave up 0 bases, with 4 bases separating them. CDR3 length: 13 amino acids. CDR1 is GTSNPN and CDR2 is SVGIG in the germline V gene (reference sequence). The full variable domain, completed using reference TRBV30 and TRBJ1-3, is SQTIHQWPATLVQPVGSPLSLECTVEGTSNPNLYWYRQAAGRGLQLLFYSVGIGQISSEVPQNLSASRPQDRQFILSSKKLLLSDSGFYLCAWSESSGNTIYFGEGSWLTVV.

This chain uses TRBV4-1 with TRBJ2-7; D is perhaps TRBD1 (6 bases). The ends were cut back, 1 base at V and 2 bases at J, with 6 bases in the middle. CDR3 length: 13 residues. CDR1 MGHRA and CDR2 YSYEKL come from the germline V gene. The CDR3 loop is CASSQGQAYEQYF. For the CDR3, the DNA is TGCGCCAGCAGCCAAGGACAGGCCTACGAGCAGTACTTC.

V gene TRBV29-1 combines with J gene TRBJ2-7, with 8 positions matching TRBD1. Germline CDR1 is SQVTM and CDR2 is ANQGSEA. V gave up 1 base and J gave up 2 bases; unmatched junction bases: 1. The CDR3 has 13 residues. CDR3 nucleotides: TGCAGCGTTGAAGGGGACAGGCCCTACGAGCAGTACTTC. Protein product: CSVEGDRPYEQYF.

The rearrangement joins TRBV18 to TRBJ1-2; the D is unclear. Deletions cut 2 bases from V and 4 bases from J, with 11 bases between. CDR1 and CDR2 (germline): KGHSH, LQKENI. This CDR3 comprises 14 residues. The CDR3 region has the DNA TGTGCCAGCTCACCAGGGGTCAGCGGCTATGGCTACACCTTC. Its translation: CASSPGVSGYGYTF.